The 4 T cell receptor beta chains reported below all come from one sample, sequenced in a study of human T cells and chemical hapten exposure (dated by TCRdb to about 2021). Library generation was performed with RACE. For sequencing, a NextSeq 500 was employed. TCRdb itself trimmed the public reads at Q25 with fastp, ran MiXCR and retained productive beta chains. Entries that share a CDR3 protein sequence are merged under the most common genes and DNA. The sample profile shows around 95,000 distinct CDR3 sequences; 10% to 11% of them were found once. 2.5% to 4% of the sample goes to the ten largest clones. The sample's time point label, in plain terms: pre-sensitization, week 0. The sample's treatment or condition label, decoded: therapeutic diphenylcyclopropenone sensitization with weekly scalp DPC. This specimen consisted of whole blood, obtained in connection with sensitization to the hapten diphenylcyclopropenone (DPC). The receptors stem from a woman aged 55-69 years with alopecia areata. Some clones in this sample may be carry-over from other donors' samples.

This clonotype was detected a few times. The V call is TRBV4-2, the J call TRBJ2-2, with D maybe TRBD1 (6 bases). CDR3 size: 15 residues. Per germline, CDR1 LGHNA and CDR2 YNFKEQ. V was clipped by 3 bases and J by 1 base, with 9 bases between them. This CDR3 is CASSHEGVNTGELFF. The CDR3 DNA follows: TGTGCCAGCAGCCACGAGGGGGTGAACACCGGGGAGCTGTTTTTT.

The chain combines TRBV6-2 or TRBV6-3 with TRBJ1-1; tentatively, D is TRBD1 (5 bases). Germline loops: CDR1 MNHEY, CDR2 SVGEGT. The CDR3 covers 15 residues. The V gene lost 10 bases and the J gene lost 0 bases, with 18 bases spanning the gap. The CDR3 here is CATDLAAGLNTEAFF. For the CDR3, the DNA is TGTGCCACGGACCTTGCCGCGGGGCTGAACACTGAAGCTTTCTTT.

The V and J genes are TRBV7-2 and TRBJ2-7; perhaps D is TRBD1 or TRBD2 (5 bases each). Looked up from germline, CDR1 is SGHTA and CDR2 is FQGNSA. Trimming removed 1 base from V and 3 bases from J, with 16 bases in between. The CDR3 runs 16 residues. In DNA, the CDR3 is TGTGCCAGCAGCTTAGGGGGACCTAGGGGTCTCTACGAGCAGTACTTC. Translated, it gives CASSLGGPRGLYEQYF. The full variable domain, rest sourced from reference TRBV7-2 and TRBJ2-7, is GAGVSQSPSNKVTEKGKDVELRCDPISGHTALYWYRQSLGQGLEFLIYFQGNSAPDKSGLPSDRFSAERTGGSVSTLTIQRTQQEDSAVYLCASSLGGPRGLYEQYFGPGTRLTVT.

This clonotype appeared many times. CDR3 DNA: TGTGCCTGGACCGGGACCAGCGATGGCTACACCTTC. This codes for CAWTGTSDGYTF. The J gene is TRBJ1-2, the V gene TRBV30; the D gene is possibly TRBD1 (5 bases). From germline, CDR1 is GTSNPN and CDR2 SVGIG (reference sequence). V shed 4 bases and J shed 6 bases, with 12 bases lying between them. This CDR3 has 12 amino acids.